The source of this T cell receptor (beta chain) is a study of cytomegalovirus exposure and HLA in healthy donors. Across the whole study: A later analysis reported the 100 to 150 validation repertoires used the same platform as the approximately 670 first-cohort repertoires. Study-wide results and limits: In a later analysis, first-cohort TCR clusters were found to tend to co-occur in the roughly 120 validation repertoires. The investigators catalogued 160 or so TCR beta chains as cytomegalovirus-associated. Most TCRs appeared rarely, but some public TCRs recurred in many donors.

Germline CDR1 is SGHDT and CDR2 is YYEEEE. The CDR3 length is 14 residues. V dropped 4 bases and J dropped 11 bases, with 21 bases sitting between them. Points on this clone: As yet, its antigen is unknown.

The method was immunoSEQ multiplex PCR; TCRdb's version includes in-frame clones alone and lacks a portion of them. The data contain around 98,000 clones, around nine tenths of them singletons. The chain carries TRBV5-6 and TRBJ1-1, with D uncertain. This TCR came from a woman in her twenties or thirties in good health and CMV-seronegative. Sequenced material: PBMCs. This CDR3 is CASSTAGNLFGAFF. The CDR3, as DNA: TGTGCCAGCAGCACCGCCGGGAACCTTTTTGGGGCTTTCTTT.